The 20 T cell receptor beta chains below were found in one sample sequenced in a study of blood T cell repertoires in COVID-19. Sequencing was performed with immunoSEQ multiplex PCR; in TCRdb, only in-frame clones are kept and a portion is missing. Here the sample spans almost 85,000 clones, around four fifths being singletons. Sequenced sample: peripheral blood. The receptors were gathered from a man older than 75 with active or convalescent COVID-19.

This chain connects TRBV2 to TRBJ1-1; maybe TRBD1 (5 bases). The V and J ends lost 5 bases and 11 bases respectively, with 24 bases between them. The CDR3 consists of 15 residues. Germline V gene sequence: CDR1 SNHLY, CDR2 FYNNEI. The CDR3 DNA reads TGTGCCAGCAGTCGGTTCTTGTCACAGGATTTCGGCGCTTTCTTT. This encodes CASSRFLSQDFGAFF. The variable domain in full, completed from reference TRBV2 and TRBJ1-1, reads EPEVTQTPSHQVTQMGQEVILRCVPISNHLYFYWYRQILGQKVEFLVSFYNNEISEKSEIFDDQFSVERPDGSNFTLKIRSTKLEDSAMYFCASSRFLSQDFGAFFGQGTRLTVV.

The rearrangement links TRBV29-1 to TRBJ1-1, with a tentative D call TRBD1 (6 bases). This CDR3 is 13 amino acids long. The V end was cut by 5 bases, the J end by 3 bases, with 13 bases between. The V gene's germline CDR1 is SQVTM and CDR2 ANQGSEA. The CDR3 loop reads CSVLQGTYTEAFF. DNA of the CDR3: TGCAGCGTTCTACAGGGAACGTACACTGAAGCTTTCTTT.

The chain employs TRBV29-1 and TRBJ1-1, with TRBD1 identical over 12 bases. Germline V lookup: CDR1 SQVTM, CDR2 ANQGSEA. CDR3 size: 16 residues. With 7 bases clipped from V and 1 base from J, the junction kept 10 bases outside the gene matches. The DNA of the CDR3 is TGCAGCGCGGGGGACAGGGGGCGCGGGAAGAACACTGAAGCTTTCTTT. This sequence encodes CSAGDRGRGKNTEAFF.

J is TRBJ1-4 and V is TRBV18; D call uncertain. The ends were cut back, 1 base at V and 5 bases at J, with 8 bases in the middle. The germline CDR1 and CDR2 sequences are KGHSH and LQKENI. The CDR3 spans 14 residues. CDR3 nucleotide sequence: TGTGCCAGCTCACCACAGGAGATCAATGAAAAACTGTTTTTT. Protein: CASSPQEINEKLFF.

The gene calls are TRBV10-3 and TRBJ1-5, with no clear D. The CDR3 extends over 15 amino acids. V was pared by 6 bases and J by 4 bases, with 16 bases between. CDR1 ENHRY and CDR2 SYGVKD come from the germline V gene. The CDR3 nucleotides read TGTGCCATCAGCCCGACCCTTTTCGGGAATCAGCCCCAGCATTTT. As protein: CAISPTLFGNQPQHF.

The chain joins TRBV7-8 to TRBJ1-1; D unclear. Germline CDR1 reads SGHVS; CDR2 reads FQNEAQ. Trimming cost V 5 bases and J 5 bases, with 15 bases left between them. CDR3 length equals 14 residues. CDR3 nucleotides: TGTGCCAGCAGCGGCCTGGTGGGAGGAACTGAAGCTTTCTTT. As protein: CASSGLVGGTEAFF.

The chain links TRBV6-2 or TRBV6-3 to TRBJ2-1; 9 bases match TRBD2. Germline trimming cut 1 base from V and 1 base from J; bases unmatched to any gene: 8. This CDR3 region has 18 residues. The V gene's germline CDR1 is MNHEY and CDR2 SVGEGT. The CDR3 nucleotides are TGTGCCAGCAGTTACTTGCCTAGCGGGAAATATTCCTACAATGAGCAGTTCTTC. This encodes CASSYLPSGKYSYNEQFF.

The V and J genes are TRBV6-1 and TRBJ1-6; 10 nucleotides match TRBD1. CDR3 length: 16 amino acids. Germline V gene data show CDR1 as MNHNS and CDR2 as SASEGT. Germline trimming cut 4 bases from V and 1 base from J; bases unmatched to any gene: 1. CDR3 in DNA: TGTGCCAGCAGTGTGGACAGGGGGTCCTATAATTCACCCCTCCACTTT. Its protein is CASSVDRGSYNSPLHF.

This sequence joins TRBV6-5 and TRBJ1-2; D possibly corresponds to TRBD1 (5 bases). The length of the CDR3 is 16 residues. Looked up from germline, CDR1 is MNHEY and CDR2 is SVGAGI. Deletions cut 1 base from V and 3 bases from J, with 15 bases between. This CDR3 reads CASSYLGQGGYYGYTF. The CDR3 region has the DNA TGTGCCAGCAGTTACTTAGGGCAGGGTGGATACTATGGCTACACCTTC.

This chain's CDR3 is CASSSGLAGQPLNEQFF. Written as DNA, the CDR3 is TGTGCCAGCAGTTCCGGACTAGCGGGACAGCCTCTCAATGAGCAGTTCTTC. This chain uses TRBV27 with TRBJ2-1, with 12 bases that match TRBD2. J gave up 6 bases and V 4 bases, and 10 bases lay outside the gene matches. The germline V gene encodes CDR1 MNHEY and CDR2 SMNVEV (reference sequence). The CDR3 is 17 residues long.

This clone was counted between two and nine times. The CDR3 DNA follows: TGTGCCAGCAGCCTAGGGCCTAGCGGCCTCTACGAGCAGTACTTC. Protein product: CASSLGPSGLYEQYF. V is TRBV7-3 and J is TRBJ2-7, with 7 bases aligning to TRBD2. This CDR3 comprises 15 residues. Trimming removed 5 bases from V and 3 bases from J; junction bases left unmatched: 10. CDR1 SGHTA and CDR2 FQGTGA come from the germline V gene.

This chain uses TRBV3-1 (or the pseudogene TRBV3-2) with TRBJ1-1; D may be TRBD1 (5 bases). The CDR3 is 14 residues long. Trimming took off 0 bases at V and 6 bases at J, with 11 bases between the two ends. Germline CDR1 reads LGHDT; CDR2 reads YNNKEL (reference sequence). The CDR3 region is CASSQDPRDSEAFF. The CDR3 region has the DNA TGTGCCAGCAGCCAAGATCCCAGGGATTCTGAAGCTTTCTTT.

V and J are TRBV5-1 and TRBJ2-3; a possible D gene is TRBD1 (5 bases). The V gene's germline CDR1 is SGHRS and CDR2 YFSETQ. The length of the CDR3 is 15 residues. V was clipped by 4 bases and J by 5 bases, with 17 bases between them. The CDR3: CASSPGQRVGDTQYF. The CDR3, as DNA: TGCGCCAGCAGCCCCGGACAAAGGGTGGGAGATACGCAGTATTTT.

This chain connects TRBV2 to TRBJ2-5; 15 bases line up with TRBD2. The V gene end was trimmed by 5 bases and the J gene end by 3 bases; junction bases not matched to a gene: 1. Germline CDR1 SNHLY, CDR2 FYNNEI. This CDR3 has 15 amino acids. CDR3 sequence (DNA): TGTGCCAGCAGTAGGACTAGCGGGAGGGAAGAGACCCAGTACTTC. This encodes CASSRTSGREETQYF.

V gene TRBV5-4 combines with J gene TRBJ2-2; 12 bases fit TRBD2. Germline values: CDR1 SGHNT, CDR2 YYREEE (reference sequence). The junction had 2 bases not matched to a gene; V was cut back by 0 bases and J by 5 bases. This CDR3 contains 16 residues. The CDR3, as DNA: TGTGCCAGCAGCTTGGGGACTAGCGGGATAACCGGGGAGCTGTTTTTT. It specifies CASSLGTSGITGELFF.

The chain has TRBV7-8 and TRBJ2-7, with 10 positions matching TRBD2. The CDR3 contains 19 residues. V trimming: 1 base; J trimming: 4 bases; junction bases outside the gene matches: 16. Germline-derived CDR1 and CDR2 are SGHVS and FQNEAQ. CDR3 sequence (DNA): TGTGCCAGCAGCTTAGTAAGGACCCCTTACCTAGCGGGAGATTACGAGCAGTACTTC. It encodes CASSLVRTPYLAGDYEQYF.

This clone was recorded once. The genes are TRBV5-6 and TRBJ2-5; D gene unclear. With 2 bases removed from V and 5 bases from J, the gap between germline ends came to 4 bases. Per germline, CDR1 SGHDT and CDR2 YYEEEE. CDR3 length equals 11 residues. CDR3 protein: CASSLEETQYF. The CDR3 nucleotides are TGTGCCAGCAGCTTAGAGGAGACCCAGTACTTC.

The chain employs TRBV30 and TRBJ2-5; 13 nucleotides line up with TRBD2. The germline V gene has CDR1 GTSNPN and CDR2 SVGIG (reference sequence). V lost 3 bases and J lost 7; bases outside the gene matches: 8. The CDR3 consists of 15 residues. The CDR3 reads CAWSGLAGASGTQYF. CDR3 DNA: TGTGCCTGGAGCGGACTAGCGGGGGCCTCAGGGACCCAGTACTTC. The variable domain in full, completed from reference TRBV30 and TRBJ2-5, reads SQTIHQWPATLVQPVGSPLSLECTVEGTSNPNLYWYRQAAGRGLQLLFYSVGIGQISSEVPQNLSASRPQDRQFILSSKKLLLSDSGFYLCAWSGLAGASGTQYFGPGTRLLVL.

The chain combines TRBV18 with TRBJ1-1; the D gene is possibly TRBD1 (6 bases). Per germline, CDR1 KGHSH and CDR2 LQKENI. This CDR3 comprises 14 residues. V lost 6 bases and J 0 bases, leaving 11 bases between the germline ends. CDR3 residues: CASSQGQMNTEAFF. Written as DNA, the CDR3 is TGTGCCAGCTCCCAAGGACAGATGAACACTGAAGCTTTCTTT.

The chain combines TRBV30 with TRBJ2-2, with TRBD1 matching 8 bases. The CDR3 is 15 residues long. Germline trimming cut 3 bases from V and 0 bases from J; bases unmatched to any gene: 3. Germline CDR1 is GTSNPN and CDR2 is SVGIG (reference sequence). The CDR3 is CAWSPGQANTGELFF. CDR3 bases: TGTGCCTGGAGCCCGGGACAGGCGAACACCGGGGAGCTGTTTTTT.